This T cell receptor beta chain is drawn from a study of blood T cells in healthy people across ages (dated by TCRdb to the mid-2010s). About the study as a whole: In model experiments, roughly one uniquely barcoded TCR beta cDNA molecule per two T cells was captured by template switching. To track age-related changes in TCR beta repertoire diversity, the study relied on deep sequencing normalized with unique cDNA molecular identifiers. Four age groups were formed from the donors: young (average approximately 15 years), middle-aged (approximately 42), aged (around 62) and long-lived (less than 85). Using the same blood draw, the study looked at two additional independent replicas of 1 million unique cDNA reads for two donors, one aged 18 to 30 and the other aged 80 or older. Study-level results and caveats: The long-lived group showed more naive CD4+ T cells, fewer expanded clones and increased TCR diversity than the aged group, suggesting age selection. As age increased, observed TCR beta diversity per million T cells dropped in a roughly linear way, and a significant reduction was already evident by age about 40. Because the CMV infection status of the donors was unknown, age-related changes in expanded clonotypes may potentially have been confounded. Total diversity estimates from one million sequenced T cells were considered lower bounds and underestimates. Conclusive comparison of naive and antigen-experienced compartments was prevented by the profiling of bulk unsorted PBMCs. Observed TCR beta diversity correlated strongly with the percentage of naive T cells measured by flow cytometry.

The germline V gene encodes CDR1 KGHDR and CDR2 SFDVKD. The CDR3, cysteine through phenylalanine, is 13 amino acids long. Only the CDR3 DNA stays, 39 bases, in frame from base 1. Systemically healthy Caucasian individuals from Russia, 39 in total and aged about 6 to 95 years, were included as donors. Ten milliliters of peripheral blood were drawn from each donor into EDTA-treated Vacutainer tubes. Ficoll-Paque density-gradient centrifugation was used to isolate PBMCs, with at least 7 million per sample. Trizol reagent was used to extract total RNA from the PBMCs, yielding at least 5.5 micrograms per sample. Naive CD45RAhigh/CD27high T cell percentages were measured by flow cytometry on a PBMC aliquot from every donor. Receptor amplification or capture employed 5' RACE. Reads for this sample came from an Illumina HiSeq 2500. A second PCR of roughly 7 to 11 cycles was performed with a sample-barcoded 5' primer and a J-beta primer mix. Each TCR beta cDNA molecule received a unique molecular identifier from a template-switch 5' adaptor carrying 12 random nucleotides. Each sample yielded at least 2.5 million CDR3-containing paired-end reads. The Mint cDNA synthesis kit, primed by a TRBC-specific oligonucleotide, was used to synthesize first-strand cDNA from all RNA. Following uracil-DNA glycosylase treatment, a first 18-cycle PCR with universal primers M1SS and BC2_uni_R was performed on all cDNA. In the original analysis: For normalization, 1 million high-quality reads, each with a distinct molecular identifier, were randomly selected from each sample. Instead of being binned into consensus sequences, reads with shared molecular identifiers were discarded. MiTCR, run with a Q25 quality threshold and the strictest error-elimination algorithm, handled CDR3 identification, clonotype clustering and error correction. A nonparametric unseen species model with Euler transformation was used to estimate a lower bound on total TCR beta diversity. TCRdb trimmed the raw reads at Q25, called clones with MiXCR and kept productive beta chains. Each entry is one CDR3 protein sequence, shown with its most common DNA and genes. The V and J calls follow TCRdb's processing rather than the paper's. The sample records more than 750,000 distinct CDR3 sequences, around 29% of which are singletons. Roughly 10% of the sample is in the top ten clones.

Regarding this clonotype: The antigen it recognizes is unknown. A junction boundary mismatches the germline segment, possibly from a read error.

A further study also used this sample, focusing on T cells of mothers and their children. As noted in the second study: Nine systemically healthy Caucasian individuals served as donors, namely three mothers together with their six children. cDNA synthesis consumed the entire amount of extracted RNA, loaded at 1.5 ug RNA in each 15 ul reaction. In the second PCR, the M1S primer introduced both the sample barcodes and 2-4 random nucleotides. Over 8 million TCR beta CDR3 reads came from each mother, compared with about 3 million reads from each child. In both related and unrelated pairs, thymic selection shapes the output of TCR recombination in a similar way, with inherited differences having only a minor effect. Normalized repertoire overlap in related mother-child pairs was always slightly higher than in unrelated mother-child pairs, but the difference was never significant. No persistent microchimeric T cell clones were detected, at a sensitivity of approximately 90 clones per million clonotypes. To look for features that set related mother-child pairs apart from unrelated individuals, the researchers ran deep NGS to compare the TCR beta repertoires of mothers and children. The mean age was roughly 36 +/- 4 years for the mothers and approximately 11 +/- 4 years for the children. After adapter ligation was performed with NEBNext reagents, the libraries were sequenced on an Illumina HiSeq 2000 with 100+100 nt paired-end reads. To prevent cross-contamination, the mother and child libraries were prepared a month apart and were sequenced in separate runs. For each donor, somewhere between 500,000 and 2,000,000 distinct TCR beta clonotypes were identified. Naive TCR beta clonotypes were estimated from low-frequency clonotypes matched to each donor's FACS-determined naive share, without sorting.

Sample: blood. The V gene is TRBV24-1 and the J gene is TRBJ2-4; the D segment cannot be called with confidence. The J call may be in error: the DNA end matches TRBJ2-7 better. The clonotype comes from a woman in her 40s in good health. The nucleotide sequence is TGTGCCTCCAGTGATTCAGGATTCTACGAGCAGTACTTC. Its protein reads: CASSDSGFYEQYF.